This passage covers 15 T cell receptor beta chains from one sample sequenced in a study of blood T cells in healthy people across ages. The use of a sample-barcoded 5' primer and a J-beta primer mix characterized a second PCR of about 6 to 11 cycles. TCRdb reanalysed the 5' RACE reads using MiXCR and keeps one entry per CDR3 protein. The table has about 400,000 distinct CDR3 sequences, roughly half seen once; the top ten hold about 54%. The sequencing input was blood. The receptor set was obtained from a man between 60 and 70 years old in good health.

The chain carries TRBV7-9 and TRBJ1-5; 7 bases fit TRBD1. J lost 6 bases, V lost 5 bases, and 10 bases had no gene match. Germline CDR1 SEHNR, CDR2 FQNEAQ (reference sequence). The CDR3 is 15 residues long. CDR3 in amino acids: CASSPAGGRSQPQHF. CDR3 DNA sequence: TGTGCCAGCAGCCCCGCAGGGGGTAGGAGTCAGCCCCAGCATTTT.

The V gene is TRBV7-9, the J gene TRBJ2-3; no clear D gene. The germline CDR1 and CDR2 sequences are SEHNR and FQNEAQ (reference sequence). The V and J ends lost 3 bases and 0 bases respectively, with 10 bases between them. There are 15 residues in the CDR3. The CDR3 loop reads CASSFRRESTDTQYF. CDR3 bases: TGTGCCAGCAGCTTCCGTAGGGAAAGCACAGATACGCAGTATTTT.

V and J are TRBV20-1 and TRBJ2-1, with a weak D call TRBD1 (6 bases). V was pared by 6 bases and J by 0 bases, with 12 bases between. The CDR3 runs 14 residues. The V gene's germline CDR1 is DFQATT and CDR2 SNEGSKA (reference sequence). Here the CDR3 reads CSAADSYSYNEQFF. The DNA for the CDR3 is TGCAGTGCAGCGGACAGCTACTCCTACAATGAGCAGTTCTTC.

This clonotype was seen a few times. The V call is TRBV7-2, the J call TRBJ2-1; 11 bases are a match to TRBD2. V was pared by 5 bases and J by 7 bases, with 10 bases of the junction left unmatched. The CDR3 has 16 residues. Germline CDR1 SGHTA, CDR2 FQGNSA. The CDR3 loop is CASSKLLAGVGNEQFF. In nucleotides, the CDR3 is TGTGCCAGCAGCAAGCTACTAGCGGGAGTAGGGAATGAGCAGTTCTTC.

The rearrangement joins TRBV5-6 to TRBJ1-5, with 7 bases lining up with TRBD1. The CDR3 sequence is 16 residues long. Germline V gene sequence: CDR1 SGHDT, CDR2 YYEEEE. With V trimmed by 1 base and J by 4 bases, 8 bases remained unmatched. CDR3 protein: CASSLSSGGWNQPQHF. The CDR3 region has the DNA TGTGCCAGCAGCTTGTCCTCAGGGGGTTGGAATCAGCCCCAGCATTTT.

The chain is built from TRBV28 and TRBJ2-7, with TRBD1 matching 7 bases. The V gene's germline CDR1 is MDHEN and CDR2 SYDVKM. The CDR3 has 13 residues. Trimming took 10 bases from V and 0 from J; bases not matched to a gene: 6. CDR3 in amino acids: CATSGTASYEQYF. The DNA for the CDR3 is TGTGCCACTTCGGGGACAGCCTCCTACGAGCAGTACTTC.

This clonotype was recorded at least ten times. Here the CDR3 DNA reads TGCGCCAGCAGCTTGGAACCCGGGAACTATGGCTACACCTTC. It specifies CASSLEPGNYGYTF. J is TRBJ1-2 and V is TRBV5-1; D remains ambiguous. Per the germline V gene, CDR1 is SGHRS and CDR2 is YFSETQ. The CDR3 has 14 amino acids. Trimming removed 0 bases at V and 2 bases at J, with 8 bases between.

The chain employs TRBV20-1 and TRBJ2-5, with 11 bases matching TRBD1. The J call could be wrong; TRBJ2-7 is a better fit for the DNA end. The V gene's germline CDR1 is DFQATT and CDR2 SNEGSKA (reference sequence). CDR3 length: 14 residues. The CDR3, as DNA: TGCAGTGCTAGGCCGGGACAGGGGGGGTACGAGCAGTACTTC. Translating gives CSARPGQGGYEQYF.

The J gene is TRBJ1-4, the V gene TRBV25-1; TRBD1 matches at 7 bases. Germline CDR1 reads MGHDK; CDR2 reads SYGVNS. V trimming: 4 bases; J trimming: 4 bases; junction bases outside the gene matches: 3. The CDR3 length is 14 residues. The DNA of the CDR3 is TGTGCCAGCAGTGGAGGGACAGTTAATGAAAAACTGTTTTTT. It yields the protein CASSGGTVNEKLFF. The full variable domain, rest sourced from reference TRBV25-1 and TRBJ1-4, is EADIYQTPRYLVIGTGKKITLECSQTMGHDKMYWYQQDPGMELHLIHYSYGVNSTEKGDLSSESTVSRIRTEHFPLTLESARPSHTSQYLCASSGGTVNEKLFFGSGTQLSVL.

The sample holds a few counts of this clonotype. The J gene is TRBJ1-2, the V gene TRBV6-2 or TRBV6-3; possibly TRBD1 for D (5 bases). The CDR3 loop spans 14 amino acids. V lost 6 bases and J 4 bases, leaving 15 bases between the germline ends. Germline loops: CDR1 MNHEY, CDR2 SVGEGT. DNA of the CDR3: TGTGCCAGCAGCTCCGACGGGACGAGCTATGGCTACACCTTC. As protein: CASSSDGTSYGYTF.

V and J are TRBV5-1 and TRBJ2-1; D unclear. Germline-derived CDR1 and CDR2 are SGHRS and YFSETQ. This CDR3 is built from 15 residues. With 4 bases removed from V and 5 bases from J, the gap between germline ends came to 16 bases. In nucleotides, the CDR3 is TGCGCCAGCAGCCTCCCACCAAGAGGCCACAATGAGCAGTTCTTC. This encodes CASSLPPRGHNEQFF.

The V gene is TRBV6-1, the J gene TRBJ2-6; TRBD1 matches 7 bases. Germline-derived CDR1 and CDR2 are MNHNS and SASEGT. The CDR3 contains 17 residues. The ends lost 6 bases at V and 0 bases at J; junction bases unmatched: 8. In nucleotides, the CDR3 is TGTGCCAGCAGGAAGACGGGACAGAACTCTGGGGCCAACGTCCTGACTTTC. Amino acids: CASRKTGQNSGANVLTF.

This chain's CDR3 is CSARGGGGTDTQYF. CDR3 DNA sequence: TGCAGTGCTAGAGGGGGCGGGGGGACAGATACGCAGTATTTT. The rearrangement uses TRBV20-1 and TRBJ2-3; 8 nucleotides match TRBD2. The V and J ends lost 1 base and 3 bases, in that order; junction bases with no gene match: 3. This CDR3 contains 14 residues. Germline V gene lookup returns CDR1 DFQATT and CDR2 SNEGSKA (reference sequence).

This chain connects TRBV2 to TRBJ2-6, with D maybe TRBD2 (5 bases). The ends were cut back, 8 bases at V and 5 bases at J, with 10 bases in the middle. The CDR3 runs to 13 residues. Per germline, CDR1 SNHLY and CDR2 FYNNEI. CDR3 DNA sequence: TGTGCCAGCGTGAGGGAAAGGGCCAACGTCCTGACTTTC. Residues: CASVRERANVLTF.

This clonotype was counted ten times or more. The genes are TRBV21-1 and TRBJ2-2; TRBD2, the D gene given by the table, was not confirmed from the DNA. TRBV21-1 is labeled a pseudogene. The CDR3 is 21 amino acids. Here the CDR3 DNA reads TGTGCCAGCAGCAAAGGTCTCGGGTGGGGGACTACTAGCAAGGACACCGGGGAGCTGTTTTTT. This translates into CASSKGLGWGTTSKDTGELFF.